These 24 T cell receptor beta chains came from one sample sequenced in a study of blood T cell repertoires in COVID-19. Clones were read by immunoSEQ multiplex PCR, and TCRdb kept only the in-frame ones, dropping some. This sample has roughly 48,000 clones, with around 80% found just once. The sequenced sample was peripheral blood. The receptor set was obtained from a human donor in a cohort sampled during active COVID-19.

This chain joins TRBV24-1 and TRBJ1-1; D is ambiguous. This CDR3 is built from 13 residues. Trimming cost V 4 bases and J 2 bases, with 7 bases left between them. Germline CDR1 is KGHDR and CDR2 is SFDVKD. CDR3 loop: CATSDPINTEAFF. CDR3 nucleotide sequence: TGTGCCACCAGTGACCCAATTAACACTGAAGCTTTCTTT.

The chain's CDR3 is CASSQDNLAGGSQETQYF. The CDR3 nucleotides read TGTGCCAGCAGCCAAGATAATCTAGCGGGGGGGAGCCAAGAGACCCAGTACTTC. This chain joins TRBV3-1 (or the pseudogene TRBV3-2) and TRBJ2-5, with TRBD2 matching 12 bases. The CDR3 extends over 18 amino acids. V lost 0 bases to trimming and J lost 1 base; unmatched junction nucleotides: 6. Germline-derived CDR1 and CDR2 are LGHDT and YNNKEL (reference sequence).

The chain links TRBV2 to TRBJ2-3; maybe TRBD2 (7 bases). Trimming stripped 5 bases from V and 4 bases from J, with 22 bases between. The CDR3 runs to 17 residues. Germline CDR1 and CDR2: SNHLY and FYNNEI. CDR3 amino acids: CASSTNPGGPAADTQYF. CDR3 DNA sequence: TGTGCCAGCAGTACTAACCCCGGGGGGCCAGCGGCAGATACGCAGTATTTT.

This chain links TRBV9 with TRBJ1-2; D gene unclear. Germline lookup yields CDR1 SGDLS and CDR2 YYNGEE. There are 16 residues in the CDR3. V lost 2 bases, J lost 4 bases, and 18 bases lay in between. CDR3 sequence: CASSVFPNPESYGYTF. The CDR3 bases are TGTGCCAGCAGCGTCTTCCCTAACCCGGAGTCCTATGGCTACACCTTC.

The chain employs TRBV27 and TRBJ2-4, with D possibly TRBD2 on 5 matching bases. Germline V gives CDR1 MNHEY, CDR2 SMNVEV (reference sequence). Trimming removed 3 bases from V and 0 bases from J, with 12 bases in between. This CDR3 contains 16 residues. The DNA for the CDR3 is TGTGCCAGCAGTTTGACGGGGTGGCAAGCCAAAAACATTCAGTACTTC. This encodes CASSLTGWQAKNIQYF.

V usage is TRBV21-1 and J usage is TRBJ2-4; TRBD2 is taken as the D call from the table, unchecked against the DNA. TRBV21-1 is an annotated pseudogene. The CDR3 is made up of 17 amino acids. The CDR3 coding sequence is TGTGCCAGCAGCAAGTGGGGGACTGCGATAGCCAAAAACATTCAGTACTTC. The encoded protein is CASSKWGTAIAKNIQYF.

This chain joins TRBV2 and TRBJ2-1; TRBD2 aligns across 7 bases. Losses at the gene ends were 7 bases for V and 3 bases for J; bases not matched to a gene: 3. CDR1 SNHLY and CDR2 FYNNEI come from the germline V gene. The CDR3 is 13 amino acids. The CDR3 loop reads CASTTSVYNEQFF. CDR3 DNA sequence: TGTGCCAGCACCACTAGCGTCTACAATGAGCAGTTCTTC.

This clone came up once. V and J are TRBV5-1 and TRBJ1-2; TRBD1 might be the D (6 bases). In germline, CDR1 is SGHRS, CDR2 YFSETQ. The CDR3 extends over 16 amino acids. V dropped 1 base and J dropped 0 bases, with 13 bases sitting between them. This CDR3 is CASSLWGGRSNYGYTF. The CDR3 DNA is TGCGCCAGCAGCTTGTGGGGGGGCCGTTCTAACTATGGCTACACCTTC.

The DNA for the CDR3 is TGTGCCAGTAGTATTCAGCTAGCGGGGTCAAACACCGGGGAGCTGTTTTTT. Translation: CASSIQLAGSNTGELFF. This chain joins TRBV19 and TRBJ2-2, with 9 bases identical to TRBD2. This CDR3 is built from 17 residues. V gave up 3 bases and J gave up 2 bases; unmatched junction bases: 7. CDR1 and CDR2 (germline): LNHDA, SQIVND (reference sequence). The full variable domain, completed using reference TRBV19 and TRBJ2-2, is DGGITQSPKYLFRKEGQNVTLSCEQNLNHDAMYWYRQDPGQGLRLIYYSQIVNDFQKGDIAEGYSVSREKKESFPLTVTSAQKNPTAFYLCASSIQLAGSNTGELFFGEGSRLTVL.

The J gene is TRBJ2-3, the V gene TRBV20-1; D is undetermined. The length of the CDR3 is 10 residues. CDR1 is DFQATT and CDR2 is SNEGSKA in the germline V gene (reference sequence). The V end was cut by 6 bases, the J end by 6 bases, with 7 bases between. CDR3 region: CSANRDTQYF. CDR3 coding DNA: TGCAGTGCCAATCGGGATACGCAGTATTTT.

The V call is TRBV27, the J call TRBJ2-1; 7 bases fit TRBD1. Trimming cost V 6 bases and J 6 bases; bases outside gene matches: 14. CDR3 length: 16 residues. Germline values: CDR1 MNHEY, CDR2 SMNVEV (reference sequence). The CDR3 bases are TGTGCCAGCAGCTCCTGGACAGGCACGAAAGGCAATGAGCAGTTCTTC. Protein product: CASSSWTGTKGNEQFF.

V usage is TRBV6-1 and J usage is TRBJ2-1; TRBD1 aligns across 10 bases. The CDR3 loop spans 15 amino acids. The germline V gene has CDR1 MNHNS and CDR2 SASEGT. J lost 6 bases, V lost 2 bases, and 4 bases had no gene match. CDR3 protein: CASSERDRGGNEQFF. The CDR3 nucleotides read TGTGCCAGCAGTGAACGGGACAGGGGAGGCAATGAGCAGTTCTTC.

The gene calls are TRBV5-5 and TRBJ1-5, with TRBD1 matching 9 bases. The CDR3 covers 14 residues. The J segment lost 14 bases and the V segment lost 5 bases, leaving 14 bases of the junction unmatched. The germline V gene encodes CDR1 SGHKS and CDR2 YYEKEE (reference sequence). This CDR3 is CASRRDRGERGEHF. The CDR3 nucleotides are TGTGCCAGCAGGCGCGACAGGGGGGAACGAGGGGAGCATTTT.

This rearrangement joins TRBV2 to TRBJ2-3, with D perhaps matching TRBD2 (6 bases). The CDR3 runs to 13 residues. Germline CDR1 SNHLY, CDR2 FYNNEI. Trimming stripped 8 bases from V and 3 bases from J, with 12 bases between. CDR3 coding DNA: TGTGCCAGCCTGGCGGGATTAACAGATACGCAGTATTTT. The encoded protein is CASLAGLTDTQYF.

The chain couples TRBV5-8 to TRBJ2-5, with a tentative D call TRBD2 (6 bases). The ends were cut back, 7 bases at V and 5 bases at J, with 12 bases in the middle. Germline CDR1 reads SGHTS; CDR2 reads YDEGEE. The CDR3 is 12 residues long. CDR3 protein: CASRLGGETQYF. As DNA, the CDR3 is TGTGCCAGCCGCCTTGGGGGGGAGACCCAGTACTTC.

This rearrangement joins TRBV2 to TRBJ2-1; tentative D call: TRBD1 (7 bases). Germline assignment: CDR1 SNHLY and CDR2 FYNNEI. The CDR3 has 15 residues. V lost 5 bases and J lost 2, with 13 bases in between. CDR3 sequence: CASSKAGQTYNEQFF. CDR3 DNA sequence: TGTGCCAGCAGTAAGGCGGGACAGACCTACAATGAGCAGTTCTTC.

The rearrangement joins TRBV6-5 to TRBJ2-7, with 9 bases aligning to TRBD1. The J segment lost 5 bases and the V segment lost 0 bases, leaving 2 bases of the junction unmatched. This CDR3 contains 14 residues. Per germline, CDR1 MNHEY and CDR2 SVGAGI. The CDR3 is CASSYSWTGDEQYF. DNA of the CDR3: TGTGCCAGCAGTTACTCCTGGACAGGGGACGAGCAGTACTTC.

The V call is TRBV5-1, the J call TRBJ2-7; 16 bases agree with TRBD2. With V trimmed by 4 bases and J by 6 bases, 7 bases remained unmatched. The CDR3 is made up of 16 amino acids. The V gene's germline CDR1 is SGHRS and CDR2 YFSETQ. The CDR3, as DNA: TGCGCCAGCAGCCCGGGACTAGCGGGGGGGTGGTTCGAGCAGTACTTC. This codes for CASSPGLAGGWFEQYF.

The chain uses TRBV11-1 and TRBJ2-5; D is unclear. The germline CDR1 and CDR2 sequences are SGHAT and FQDESV (reference sequence). Trimming took off 5 bases at V and 4 bases at J, with 11 bases between the two ends. This CDR3 contains 13 residues. The CDR3 bases are TGTGCCAGCAGCCGGAACGAGCGAGAGACCCAGTACTTC. Its protein product is CASSRNERETQYF.

V is TRBV29-1 and J is TRBJ1-2; a possible D gene is TRBD1 (5 bases). The CDR3 contains 14 residues. V lost 7 bases and J 4 bases, leaving 19 bases between the germline ends. Germline V gives CDR1 SQVTM, CDR2 ANQGSEA. The CDR3 protein is CSAPAPTGIYGYTF. CDR3 DNA sequence: TGCAGCGCCCCCGCCCCAACAGGAATCTATGGCTACACCTTC.

The chain joins TRBV6-2 or TRBV6-3 to TRBJ2-7; no firm D call. CDR1 and CDR2 from the germline V gene are MNHEY and SVGEGT. CDR3 length: 12 residues. V lost 4 bases to trimming and J lost 9 bases, with 13 bases between them. The DNA of the CDR3 is TGTGCCAGCAGTTTCTCGCCGCCGGGGCAGTACTTC. Encoded protein: CASSFSPPGQYF.

The CDR3: CASSRHPRGGFTDTQYF. CDR3 nucleotides: TGTGCCAGCAGTCGCCATCCGCGGGGGGGTTTCACAGATACGCAGTATTTT. V gene TRBV11-3 combines with J gene TRBJ2-3; 9 bases line up with TRBD2. Germline trimming cut 6 bases from V and 2 bases from J; bases unmatched to any gene: 12. Looked up from germline, CDR1 is SGHNT and CDR2 is YENEEA. CDR3 length: 17 amino acids.

V and J are TRBV13 and TRBJ2-3; possible D gene TRBD2, 5 bases. The CDR3 consists of 15 residues. V lost 0 bases and J lost 0, with 7 bases in between. Per the germline V gene, CDR1 is PRHDT and CDR2 is FYEKMQ (reference sequence). The chain's CDR3 is CASSLGGSSTDTQYF. The CDR3 DNA sequence: TGTGCCAGCAGCTTAGGGGGGAGTAGCACAGATACGCAGTATTTT.

V is TRBV4-2 and J is TRBJ2-3; TRBD2 matches 7 bases. Losses at the gene ends were 6 bases for V and 4 bases for J; bases not matched to a gene: 4. Germline V gives CDR1 LGHNA, CDR2 YNFKEQ. The CDR3 spans 13 residues. CDR3 in amino acids: CASSREVADTQYF. The CDR3 nucleotides read TGTGCCAGCAGTCGGGAGGTGGCAGATACGCAGTATTTT.